This record looks at one TCR beta chain sequence and its context. The clone's antigen remains unknown. Qualities for individual bases were not recorded, and no much larger clone is one base off. The immunoSEQ Assay, a bias-controlled multiplex PCR, was used to amplify TCRbeta CDR3 regions from genomic DNA. The authors' analysis ran thus. The number of nucleated cells in each sample was estimated from the amplification of reference gene primers within the assay. To quantify the absolute abundance of each unique TCRbeta CDR3 rearrangement, sequence reads were collapsed and filtered. For each sample, productive Simpson clonality was calculated as the square root of Simpson's diversity index over productive rearrangements. TCRdb provides this immuneACCESS table in a form limited to in-frame rearrangements. Some clones are lacking; in checked studies, under half of them reflect an unresolved V gene, and why the rest are absent is not known. The V and J calls and clone size are taken from that table; D and trimming were inferred from the DNA. The sample data list fewer than 250,000 clones, and more than 75% of these were observed just once. The ten largest clonotypes hold 3% to 3.5% of the sample.

The entry originates in a study of blood T cell repertoires in COVID-19 (dated by TCRdb to 2020 to 2021). About the investigation overall: Samples covering the acute and convalescent phases of COVID-19 were provided by collaborators in the United States, Italy and Spain. The prospective study material was composed of cDNA or gDNA derived from T cells, B-cell-depleted T cells, or PBMCs. Subjects who had been exposed to COVID-19, were actively infected with it, or had recovered from it provided the deeply sampled blood TCRbeta repertoires that made up the dataset. The repertoires were made available in a free public database intended to serve as a resource for research on the immune response to SARS-CoV-2. The samples were drawn from the first 160 participants of the ongoing ImmuneRACE study and from some 1,300 subjects provided by 6 global collaborators. Nearly every sample came with metadata listing a de-identified subject ID, COVID-19 status, age in years and sex. HLA class I and class II types, where available, came from metadata supplied by the sample provider rather than from assay-based typing.

V is clipped by 3 bases and J by 5 bases, and the sequence between their germline boundaries is 8 bases long. The germline V gene encodes CDR1 SGDLS and CDR2 YYNGEE. Counted from cysteine to phenylalanine, this CDR3 has 12 amino acids. The only DNA kept is the CDR3, 36 bases in frame from the first base. The study at large found these results: Clinical and demographic metadata were provided uncurated, with the amount varying by source and participant.

Whole blood was collected in K2EDTA tubes by collaborating institutions according to the institutions' own protocols. For TCRbeta analysis, collaborators shipped samples in one of three forms: frozen whole blood, isolated PBMCs, or DNA extracted from either of those sample types. Source material: peripheral blood. The source of this sequence is a man aged 55 to 70 with acute or convalescent COVID-19. The rearranged chain carries TRBV9 and TRBJ1-2; the D gene is possibly TRBD1, with 6 bases matching. The nucleotides are TGTGCCAGCAGCGACAGGGTTTATGGCTACACCTTC. The resulting protein is CASSDRVYGYTF.